The clone carrying this T cell receptor (beta chain) was seen a handful of times. In germline, CDR1 is PRHDT, CDR2 FYEKMQ (reference sequence). The trim removed 5 bases at V and 9 bases at J, leaving 7 bases unmatched. This CDR3 has 15 residues. Authors' data handling: Reference gene primer amplification in the assay estimated nucleated cell counts. TCRdb's table, derived via immunoSEQ multiplex PCR, lists solely in-frame clones and lacks some. The V and J calls and clone size come from that table; D and trimming were worked out from the DNA. Seen here are 150,000 to 180,000 clones, 84% observed once, and the top ten hold roughly 7%. These data belong to a study of blood T cell repertoires in COVID-19.

The chain has TRBV13 and TRBJ2-1; TRBD2 aligns across 13 bases. The origin of this receptor is a man aged 45-65 years who had recovered from COVID-19. The source material was PBMCs or T cells enriched from blood (not recorded which). The CDR3 here is CASSRTSGGVREQFF. The DNA of the CDR3 is TGTGCCAGCAGCCGCACTAGCGGGGGGGTTCGTGAGCAGTTCTTC.